The clone carrying this T cell receptor (beta chain) is a singleton in its sample. Antigen specificity is unknown. These data come from a study of CD8 T cells in Susac syndrome. Unmatched junction bases numbered 7, after V lost 5 bases and J lost 3 bases. The length of the CDR3 is 14 residues. The germline gives CDR1 MNHEY, CDR2 SMNVEV (reference sequence). Whole-study results and caveats: The study recognized that its TCR sequencing and HLA analysis covered a relatively small number of individuals.

Random hexamers were used to reverse transcribe an amount of roughly 0.45 to 1 ug RNA. Each CDR3 protein is one row after TCRdb ran MiXCR on the immunoSEQ multiplex PCR reads. The table records about 440,000 distinct CDR3 sequences, more than 70% of them present only once. Input material: CD8+ T cells from PBMCs. The rearrangement uses TRBV27 and TRBJ2-7; 7 bases map to TRBD1. The sequence derives from a human donor with multiple sclerosis. In DNA form, the CDR3 reads TGTGCCAGCAGTAAGACAGGGACCATCTACGAGCAGTACTTC. Translated: CASSKTGTIYEQYF.